This passage covers 28 T cell receptor beta chains from one sample sequenced in a study of T cell repertoires in cytomegalovirus infection (dated by TCRdb to the late 2010s). These TCRs are of unknown antigen specificity. Sample treatment or condition, as interpreted from the label and publication: in vitro stimulation with specific CMV peptide epitopes to enrich CMV-specific T cells. The sample was run on an Illumina HiSeq 1500. TCRdb trimmed public reads at Q25 via fastp, called clones via MiXCR and kept in-frame beta chains. Rows with one shared CDR3 protein collapse into an entry with the most common genes and DNA. Counted in this sample were roughly 990,000 distinct CDR3 sequences; approximately 31% of them appeared once. The ten top clones hold 10% to 15% of the sample. The sequences come from cultured CD8+ T cells from PBMCs, collected from culture after CMV antigen stimulation. These receptors all come from a human donor in good health (CMV status not recorded). Some clones in this sample may be carry-over from other donors' samples.

This clonotype was recorded a few times. The rearrangement links TRBV29-1 to TRBJ2-7; the match to TRBD1 covers 8 bases. CDR1 and CDR2 (germline): SQVTM, ANQGSEA. CDR3 size: 14 residues. After removal of 3 bases from V and 2 bases from J, the junction contained 6 bases not matched to a gene. CDR3 region: CSVERTGTTYEQYF. In nucleotides, the CDR3 is TGCAGCGTTGAGAGGACAGGGACCACCTACGAGCAGTACTTC.

This clonotype was observed a few times. The rearrangement links TRBV7-8 to TRBJ1-4, with D possibly TRBD1 on 5 matching bases. Trimming removed 4 bases from V and 2 bases from J, with 14 bases in between. Germline-derived CDR1 and CDR2 are SGHVS and FQNEAQ. The CDR3 is 16 residues long. The CDR3 protein is CASSSSGGATNEKLFF. CDR3 bases: TGTGCCAGCAGCTCCAGTGGCGGGGCTACTAATGAAAAACTGTTTTTT.

The table lists this clonotype with a count of one. V usage is TRBV27 and J usage is TRBJ2-3; D is perhaps TRBD2 (6 bases). The V gene's germline CDR1 is MNHEY and CDR2 SMNVEV (reference sequence). The CDR3 is 17 residues long. Trimming removed 5 bases from V and 0 bases from J, with 18 bases in between. In DNA, the CDR3 is TGTGCCAGCAGTCACCGACTAGTGGGGCCCAGCACAGATACGCAGTATTTT. The encoded protein is CASSHRLVGPSTDTQYF.

The V gene is TRBV29-1, the J gene TRBJ1-1; TRBD1 matches at 8 bases. V was clipped by 3 bases and J by 11 bases; unmatched bases: 14. The CDR3 is 14 residues long. Germline V gene data show CDR1 as SQVTM and CDR2 as ANQGSEA. CDR3 in amino acids: CSVDRRRTGPEAFF. DNA of the CDR3: TGCAGCGTTGACCGCCGTAGGACAGGGCCGGAGGCTTTCTTT.

A remark on this clonotype: A much more abundant neighbour one base away suggests this may be a read error. V is TRBV7-6 and J is TRBJ2-1; D is uncertain. CDR3 length equals 17 residues. Germline V CDR1 and CDR2: SGHVS, FNYEAQ. This chain's CDR3 is CASNLNWAALKYNEQFF. The CDR3 DNA sequence: TGTGCCAGCAACTTAAACTGGGCCGCCTTAAAATACAATGAGCAGTTCTTC.

This clonotype was seen a few times. J is TRBJ1-2 and V is TRBV4-1; possible D gene TRBD1, 6 bases. Germline assignment: CDR1 MGHRA and CDR2 YSYEKL. The CDR3 loop spans 15 amino acids. V dropped 5 bases and J dropped 2 bases, with 15 bases sitting between them. The CDR3 sequence: CASSIDRLANYGYTF. The CDR3 DNA reads as TGCGCCAGCAGCATTGACAGGCTGGCGAACTATGGCTACACCTTC.

V and J are TRBV13 and TRBJ2-2; maybe TRBD2 (5 bases). The CDR3 loop spans 13 amino acids. V lost 5 bases to trimming and J lost 6 bases, with 10 bases between them. Germline assignment: CDR1 PRHDT and CDR2 FYEKMQ (reference sequence). Here the CDR3 DNA reads TGTGCCAGCAGCATTACTAGTCCCGGGGAGCTGTTTTTT. Translating gives CASSITSPGELFF.

Many counts were recorded for this clonotype. The chain uses TRBV7-2 and TRBJ2-7; weak D call: TRBD1 (5 bases). This CDR3 spans 14 amino acids. With 5 bases removed from V and 2 bases from J, the gap between germline ends came to 13 bases. Germline V gene data show CDR1 as SGHTA and CDR2 as FQGNSA. CDR3 in DNA: TGTGCCAGCAGCCTCTCCCCAGGGACCTACGAGCAGTACTTC. It encodes CASSLSPGTYEQYF. Combining the CDR3 with reference TRBV7-2 and TRBJ2-7 gives the whole variable domain GAGVSQSPSNKVTEKGKDVELRCDPISGHTALYWYRQSLGQGLEFLIYFQGNSAPDKSGLPSDRFSAERTGGSVSTLTIQRTQQEDSAVYLCASSLSPGTYEQYFGPGTRLTVT.

A note on this clonotype: This could be a read error, since a much larger clone is one nucleotide away. This sequence joins TRBV12-5 and TRBJ1-1, with D unclear. The CDR3 is 12 amino acids. Germline CDR1 is LGHNT and CDR2 is FRNRAP. The CDR3 DNA reads as TGTACTAGTGGTTTCAGCAGGTCTGAAGCTTTCTTT. The encoded protein is CTSGFSRSEAFF.

V is TRBV27 and J is TRBJ2-3, with D unresolved. The CDR3 is 17 amino acids. Trimming took off 5 bases at V and 2 bases at J, with 20 bases between the two ends. Looked up from germline, CDR1 is MNHEY and CDR2 is SMNVEV (reference sequence). The CDR3 nucleotides read TGTGCCAGCAGTCCCCGTCTTTTTCACCACTACACAGATACGCAGTATTTT. This encodes CASSPRLFHHYTDTQYF.

The V call is TRBV19, the J call TRBJ1-2; TRBD1 matches at 7 bases. The CDR3 length is 15 residues. Germline assignment: CDR1 LNHDA and CDR2 SQIVND (reference sequence). Trimming at V came to 7 bases and at J to 4 bases, leaving 12 bases not matched to a gene. The CDR3 region is CASTYGTDPFYGYTF. CDR3 nucleotide sequence: TGTGCCAGTACCTATGGGACAGACCCGTTCTATGGCTACACCTTC.

This clonotype was observed a few times. This chain connects TRBV27 to TRBJ2-7, with 9 bases that match TRBD1. Germline lookup yields CDR1 MNHEY and CDR2 SMNVEV (reference sequence). This CDR3 is 14 amino acids long. V was pared by 1 base and J by 5 bases, with 3 bases of the junction left unmatched. The CDR3 sequence is CASSLLGQGHEQYV. The DNA of the CDR3 is TGTGCCAGCAGTTTATTGGGACAGGGCCACGAGCAGTACGTC.

The rearrangement links TRBV6-1 to TRBJ1-1; weak D call: TRBD1 (5 bases). Germline CDR1 and CDR2: MNHNS and SASEGT. The CDR3 covers 16 residues. V shed 1 base and J shed 2 bases, with 14 bases lying between them. The CDR3 spells CASSEDFRRANTEAFF. The DNA of the CDR3 is TGTGCCAGCAGTGAAGATTTCCGCAGGGCTAACACTGAAGCTTTCTTT.

This clonotype has only a few counts. This chain links TRBV6-1 with TRBJ2-3; 8 bases are shared with TRBD1. This CDR3 has 15 residues. V shed 6 bases and J 1 base; nucleotides not matched to a gene: 6. Germline V CDR1 and CDR2: MNHNS, SASEGT. CDR3 residues: CASSEQDRGTDTQYF. The DNA for the CDR3 is TGTGCCAGCAGCGAACAGGACAGGGGCACAGATACGCAGTATTTT.

This clonotype was detected only once. This chain uses TRBV20-1 with TRBJ1-4; 10 nucleotides align to TRBD1. Germline loops: CDR1 DFQATT, CDR2 SNEGSKA (reference sequence). V was pared by 5 bases and J by 13 bases, with 10 bases of the junction left unmatched. There are 13 residues in the CDR3. CDR3 nucleotide sequence: TGCAGTGCTGACTACCGGGACAGGGGTGGACTGTTTTTT. Translating gives CSADYRDRGGLFF.

This clonotype was counted ten times or more. V and J are TRBV7-6 and TRBJ2-2, with 13 bases aligning to TRBD2. The length of the CDR3 is 15 residues. Trimming took 7 bases from V and 5 from J; bases not matched to a gene: 4. Per germline, CDR1 SGHVS and CDR2 FNYEAQ. The CDR3, as DNA: TGTGCCAGCACCGGACTAGCGGGGGATACCGGGGAGCTGTTTTTT. Encoded protein: CASTGLAGDTGELFF.

This clonotype was observed a few times. The chain is built from TRBV12-3 or TRBV12-4 and TRBJ2-7; D gene unclear. Trimming shortened V by 6 bases and J by 0 bases, and 15 bases separated the two germline ends. This CDR3 region has 15 residues. As DNA, the CDR3 is TGTGCCAGCAGCCAAGACCTGGGAAGCTCCTACGAGCAGTACGTC. Translating gives CASSQDLGSSYEQYV.

The genes are TRBV27 and TRBJ2-3; 7 bases fit TRBD2. Germline CDR1 is MNHEY and CDR2 is SMNVEV (reference sequence). The V gene end was trimmed by 1 base and the J gene end by 6 bases; junction bases not matched to a gene: 4. CDR3 length equals 14 residues. The CDR3 region is CASSLFGEGDTQYF. For the CDR3, the DNA is TGTGCCAGCAGTTTATTCGGGGAGGGGGATACGCAGTATTTT.

The genes are TRBV10-3 and TRBJ2-1, with D possibly matching TRBD1 (6 bases). Germline V gene lookup returns CDR1 ENHRY and CDR2 SYGVKD. V gave up 6 bases and J gave up 7 bases, with 10 bases separating them. The CDR3 totals 12 residues. The DNA of the CDR3 is TGTGCCATCAGAATAAGGGGGAATGAGCAGTTCTTC. Translated, it gives CAIRIRGNEQFF.

This clonotype was recorded a few times. The V gene is TRBV11-1, the J gene TRBJ2-2; 8 bases match TRBD2. V shed 5 bases and J 7 bases; nucleotides not matched to a gene: 12. The CDR3 spans 16 residues. Germline V gives CDR1 SGHAT, CDR2 FQDESV (reference sequence). CDR3 loop: CASSTRGGVTSGELFF. The CDR3 DNA sequence: TGTGCCAGCAGCACCCGGGGGGGCGTTACGAGCGGGGAGCTGTTTTTT.

Here the CDR3 DNA reads TGTGCCAGCAGCTTGGGACAGGGGTTAGACGAGCAGTACTTC. It translates to CASSLGQGLDEQYF. The chain uses TRBV5-5 and TRBJ2-7, with 8 bases lining up with TRBD1. V shed 0 bases, J shed 5 bases, and the junction held 4 bases outside the gene matches. Per germline, CDR1 SGHKS and CDR2 YYEKEE (reference sequence). The CDR3 has 14 amino acids.

The V call is TRBV6-4, the J call TRBJ1-1; D gene ambiguous. The CDR3 runs to 14 residues. In germline, CDR1 is MRHNA, CDR2 SNTAGT. V gave up 0 bases and J gave up 5 bases, with 10 bases separating them. The CDR3 coding sequence is TGTGCCAGCAGTGACTCAGGGCTCGGTACTGAAGCTTTCTTT. Translation gives CASSDSGLGTEAFF.

This chain joins TRBV6-2 or TRBV6-3 and TRBJ2-7, with D possibly TRBD2 on 6 matching bases. Trimming stripped 6 bases from V and 3 bases from J, with 12 bases between. The CDR3 sequence is 13 residues long. Germline CDR1 is MNHEY and CDR2 is SVGEGT. The CDR3 here is CASRRDGVYEQYV. The CDR3 nucleotides read TGTGCCAGCAGGCGGGACGGAGTCTACGAGCAGTACGTC.

This clonotype appeared many times. The rearrangement uses TRBV7-6 and TRBJ1-1; D is possibly TRBD1 (6 bases). This CDR3 has 15 residues. The V gene lost 1 base and the J gene lost 7 bases, with 16 bases spanning the gap. Germline lookup yields CDR1 SGHVS and CDR2 FNYEAQ. The CDR3 region has the DNA TGTGCCAGCAGCTTAGAGGGGGGGGGTCTGGGTGAAGCTTTCTTT. This gives the protein CASSLEGGGLGEAFF.

This clonotype has at least ten counts. This chain connects TRBV7-2 to TRBJ2-7; 13 positions agree with TRBD2. Germline-derived CDR1 and CDR2 are SGHTA and FQGNSA. The CDR3 has 15 residues. The J segment lost 2 bases and the V segment lost 3 bases, leaving 1 base of the junction unmatched. The CDR3 coding sequence is TGTGCCAGCAGCTTTACTAGCGGGGGGGCCTACGAGCAGTACTTC. It specifies CASSFTSGGAYEQYF.

This clonotype was recorded a few times. The chain uses TRBV7-9 and TRBJ1-4; D gene ambiguous. With 5 bases removed from V and 5 bases from J, the gap between germline ends came to 6 bases. The germline gives CDR1 SEHNR, CDR2 FQNEAQ (reference sequence). The CDR3 extends over 12 amino acids. CDR3 sequence: CASSPGNEKLFF. CDR3 sequence (DNA): TGTGCCAGCAGCCCGGGAAATGAAAAACTGTTTTTT. The variable domain in full, completed from reference TRBV7-9 and TRBJ1-4, reads DTGVSQNPRHKITKRGQNVTFRCDPISEHNRLYWYRQTLGQGPEFLTYFQNEAQLEKSRLLSDRFSAERPKGSFSTLEIQRTEQGDSAMYLCASSPGNEKLFFGSGTQLSVL.

This sequence joins TRBV2 and TRBJ1-5; 7 bases agree with TRBD1. Germline V CDR1 and CDR2: SNHLY, FYNNEI. V dropped 8 bases and J dropped 3; count of bases not matched to a gene: 7. There are 14 residues in the CDR3. The chain's CDR3 is CASEGASDNQPQHF. The CDR3 bases are TGTGCCAGCGAGGGGGCTTCGGACAATCAGCCCCAGCATTTT.

The chain uses TRBV7-9 and TRBJ2-3; possible D gene TRBD2, 7 bases. Germline-derived CDR1 and CDR2 are SEHNR and FQNEAQ (reference sequence). CDR3 length: 13 amino acids. The germline V and J ends were trimmed by 8 bases and 6 bases, with 15 bases remaining between them. This CDR3 reads CASLLRGADTQYF. The CDR3 nucleotides read TGTGCCAGCCTCCTCCGGGGGGCGGATACGCAGTATTTT.